The clone carrying this TCR beta chain was found many times. Its antigen is unknown. Between the trimmed V and J ends, which lost 4 bases and 2 bases, there was a span of 14 bases. This CDR3 comprises 15 residues. CDR1 SGHRS and CDR2 YFSETQ come from the germline V gene. The TCRbeta library was prepared with unique molecular identifiers. TCRdb fed the PCR reads into MiXCR, producing one record per CDR3 protein. The table shows approximately 630,000 distinct CDR3 sequences, with around 13% occurring only once. The record originates from a study of T-cell reconstitution after alpha-beta-depleted transplantation in children. Study results and limitations: One year post-transplant, T-cell counts and diversity were largely derived from T cells produced anew. Two months or so post-transplant, alpha-beta T cells reportedly derived from several hundred expanded graft clones.

The receptor's source is a girl aged 2 to 9 with congenital amegakaryocytic thrombocytopenia, due to receive a stem cell transplant. The chain is built from TRBV5-1 and TRBJ2-3, with D possibly matching TRBD2 (6 bases). Source: PBMCs, taken before TCRalphabeta/CD19-depleted stem cell transplant. CDR3 sequence (DNA): TGCGCCAGCAGCGTCGGGGGACTTCTCACAGATACGCAGTATTTT. It translates to CASSVGGLLTDTQYF.